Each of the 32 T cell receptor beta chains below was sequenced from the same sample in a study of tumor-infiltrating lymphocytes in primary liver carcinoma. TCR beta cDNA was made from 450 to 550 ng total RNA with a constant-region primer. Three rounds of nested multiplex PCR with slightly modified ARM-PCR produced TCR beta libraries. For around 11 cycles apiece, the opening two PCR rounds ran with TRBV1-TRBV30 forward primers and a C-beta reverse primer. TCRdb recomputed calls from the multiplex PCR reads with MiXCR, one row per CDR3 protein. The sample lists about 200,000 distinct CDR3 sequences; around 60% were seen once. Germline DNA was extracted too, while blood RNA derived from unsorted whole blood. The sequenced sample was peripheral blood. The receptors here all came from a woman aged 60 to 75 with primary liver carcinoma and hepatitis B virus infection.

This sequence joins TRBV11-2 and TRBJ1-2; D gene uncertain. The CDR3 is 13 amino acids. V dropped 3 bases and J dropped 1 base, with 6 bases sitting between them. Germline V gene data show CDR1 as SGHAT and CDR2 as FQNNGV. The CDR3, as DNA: TGTGCCAGCAGCTTGGGGTGTAACTATGGCTACACCTTC. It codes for CASSLGCNYGYTF.

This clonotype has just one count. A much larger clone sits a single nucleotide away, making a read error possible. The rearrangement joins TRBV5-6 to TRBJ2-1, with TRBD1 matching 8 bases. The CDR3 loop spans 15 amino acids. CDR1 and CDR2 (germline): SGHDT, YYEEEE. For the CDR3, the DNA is TGTACCAGCAGCTTGGGGACAGGTTCATACAATGAGCAGTTCTTC. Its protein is CTSSLGTGSYNEQFF.

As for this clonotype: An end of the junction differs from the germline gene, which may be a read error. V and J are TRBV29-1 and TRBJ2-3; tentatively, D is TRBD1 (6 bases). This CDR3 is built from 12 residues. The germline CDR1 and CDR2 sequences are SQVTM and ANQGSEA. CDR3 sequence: CSVVVGADTQYF. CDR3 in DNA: TGCAGCGTGGTTGTGGGGGCAGATACGCAATATTTT.

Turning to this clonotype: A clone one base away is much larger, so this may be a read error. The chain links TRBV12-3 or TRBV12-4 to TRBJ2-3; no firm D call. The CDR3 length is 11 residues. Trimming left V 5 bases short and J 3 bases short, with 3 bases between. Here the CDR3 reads CASSKTDTQYF. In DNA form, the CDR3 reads TGTGCCAGCAGTAAAACAGATACGCAGTATTTT.

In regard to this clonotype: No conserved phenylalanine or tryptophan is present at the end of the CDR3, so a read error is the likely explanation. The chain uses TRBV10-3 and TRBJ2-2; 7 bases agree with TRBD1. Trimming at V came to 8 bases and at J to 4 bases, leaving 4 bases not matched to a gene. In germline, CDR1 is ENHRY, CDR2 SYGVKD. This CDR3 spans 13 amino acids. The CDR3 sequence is CAIGPGGTGELFI. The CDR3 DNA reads TGTGCCATCGGTCCAGGGGGCACCGGGGAGCTGTTTATT.

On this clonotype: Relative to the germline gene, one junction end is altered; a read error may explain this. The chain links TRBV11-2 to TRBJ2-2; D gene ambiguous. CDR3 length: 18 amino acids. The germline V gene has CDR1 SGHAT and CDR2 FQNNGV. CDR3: CASSLDKLVARTAGELFF. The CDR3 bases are TGTGCCAGTAGCTTAGATAAATTGGTGGCCAGGACGGCCGGGGAGCTGTTTTTT.

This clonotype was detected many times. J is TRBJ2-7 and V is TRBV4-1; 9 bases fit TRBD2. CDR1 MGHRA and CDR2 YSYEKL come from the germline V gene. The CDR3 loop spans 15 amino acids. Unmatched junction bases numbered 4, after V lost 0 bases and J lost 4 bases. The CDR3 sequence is CASSQDGLARYEQYF. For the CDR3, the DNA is TGCGCCAGCAGCCAAGACGGACTAGCGAGGTACGAGCAGTACTTC.

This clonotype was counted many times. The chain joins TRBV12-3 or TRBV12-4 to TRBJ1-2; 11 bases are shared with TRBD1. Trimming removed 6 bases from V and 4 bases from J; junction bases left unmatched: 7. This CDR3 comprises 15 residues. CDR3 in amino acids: CASSPGTGGGYGYTF. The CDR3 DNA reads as TGTGCCAGCAGCCCCGGGACAGGGGGAGGCTATGGCTACACCTTC.

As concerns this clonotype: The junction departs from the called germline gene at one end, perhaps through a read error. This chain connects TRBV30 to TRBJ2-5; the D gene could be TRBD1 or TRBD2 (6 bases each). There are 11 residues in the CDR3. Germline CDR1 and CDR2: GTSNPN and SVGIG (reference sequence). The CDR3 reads CAWNRGPHTGF. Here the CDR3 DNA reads TGTGCCTGGAACCGGGGGCCACATACGGGCTTC.

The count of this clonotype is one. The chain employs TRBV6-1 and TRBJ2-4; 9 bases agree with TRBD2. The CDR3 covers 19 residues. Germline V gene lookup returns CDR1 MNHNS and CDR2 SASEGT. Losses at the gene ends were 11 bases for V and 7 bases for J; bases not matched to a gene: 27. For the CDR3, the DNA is TGTGCCTGTAGTGAAGAGGCAAGCGGGAGGACTAGCGCCAGGAACATTCAGTACTTC. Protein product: CACSEEASGRTSARNIQYF.

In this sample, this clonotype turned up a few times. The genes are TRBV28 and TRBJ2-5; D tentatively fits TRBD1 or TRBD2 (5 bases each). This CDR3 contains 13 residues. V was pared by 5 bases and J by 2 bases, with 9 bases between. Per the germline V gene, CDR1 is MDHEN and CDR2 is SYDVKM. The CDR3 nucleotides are TGTGCCAGCAGTCCGGGACGGCAAGAGACCCAGTACTTC. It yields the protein CASSPGRQETQYF. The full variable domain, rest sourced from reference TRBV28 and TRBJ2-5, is DVKVTQSSRYLVKRTGEKVFLECVQDMDHENMFWYRQDPGLGLRLIYFSYDVKMKEKGDIPEGYSVSREKKERFSLILESASTNQTSMYLCASSPGRQETQYFGPGTRLLVL.

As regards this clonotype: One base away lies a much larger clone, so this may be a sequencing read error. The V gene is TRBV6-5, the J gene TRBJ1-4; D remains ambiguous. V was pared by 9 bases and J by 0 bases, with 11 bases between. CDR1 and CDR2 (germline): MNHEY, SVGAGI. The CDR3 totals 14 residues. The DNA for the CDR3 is TGTGCCAGGAGGATAACAGCAACTAATGAAAAACTGTTTTTT. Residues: CARRITATNEKLFF.

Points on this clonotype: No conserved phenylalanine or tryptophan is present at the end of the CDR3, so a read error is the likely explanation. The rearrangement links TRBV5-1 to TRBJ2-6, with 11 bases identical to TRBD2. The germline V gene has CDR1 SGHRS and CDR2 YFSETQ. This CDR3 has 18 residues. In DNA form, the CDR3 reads TGTGCCAGCAGCCTGCCACTAGCGGGGGACTCTGGGGCCAACGTCCTGACTTCC. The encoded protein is CASSLPLAGDSGANVLTS.

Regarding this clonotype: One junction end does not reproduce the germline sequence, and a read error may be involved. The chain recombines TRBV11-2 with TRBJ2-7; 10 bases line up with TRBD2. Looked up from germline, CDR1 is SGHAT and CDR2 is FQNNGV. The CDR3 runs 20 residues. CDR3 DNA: TGTGCCAGCATCTTAGACGTCCCGGGACTAGCGTATCGAAACGCCCACGAGCAGTACTTC. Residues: CASILDVPGLAYRNAHEQYF.

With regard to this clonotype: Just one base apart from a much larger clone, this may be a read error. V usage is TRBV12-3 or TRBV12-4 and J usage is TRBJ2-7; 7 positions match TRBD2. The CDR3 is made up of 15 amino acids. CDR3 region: CASSKSGERAYEHYF. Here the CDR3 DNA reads TGTGCCAGCAGTAAGAGCGGGGAACGGGCCTACGAGCATTACTTC.

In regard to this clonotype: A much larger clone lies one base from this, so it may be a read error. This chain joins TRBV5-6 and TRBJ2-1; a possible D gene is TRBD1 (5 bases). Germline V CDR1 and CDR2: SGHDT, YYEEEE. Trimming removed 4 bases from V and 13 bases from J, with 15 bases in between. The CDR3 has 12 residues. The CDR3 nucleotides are TGTGCCAGCAGCGTGGGGCCCTTCAACCAGTTCTTC. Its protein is CASSVGPFNQFF.

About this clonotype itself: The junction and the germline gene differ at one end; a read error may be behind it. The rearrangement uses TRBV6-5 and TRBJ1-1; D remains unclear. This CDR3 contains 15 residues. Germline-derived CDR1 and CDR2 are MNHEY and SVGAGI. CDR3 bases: TGTACCAGCATCCCCCGAACCAAGGGAAACGCTGAGGCTTTCTTT. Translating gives CTSIPRTKGNAEAFF.

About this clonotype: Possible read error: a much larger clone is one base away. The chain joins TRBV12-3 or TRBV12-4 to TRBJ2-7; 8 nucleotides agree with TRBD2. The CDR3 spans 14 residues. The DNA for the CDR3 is TGTGTCAGCAGGACCGCCGGGACTAGGGGCGAGCAGTACTTC. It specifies CVSRTAGTRGEQYF.

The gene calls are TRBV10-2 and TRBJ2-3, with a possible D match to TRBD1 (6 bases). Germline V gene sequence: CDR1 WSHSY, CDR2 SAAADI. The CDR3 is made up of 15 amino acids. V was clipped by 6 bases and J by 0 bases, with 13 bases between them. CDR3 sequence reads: CASRGRGISTDTQYF. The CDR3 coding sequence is TGCGCCAGCAGGGGCAGGGGCATTAGCACAGATACGCAGTATTTT.

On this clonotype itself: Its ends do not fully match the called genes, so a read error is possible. The CDR3 DNA reads TGTGGCAGCAGCTTAGAGGGCGGGAGTGCCTACCATGAGCAGTTCTTC. The encoded protein is CGSSLEGGSAYHEQFF. The rearrangement links TRBV11-2 to TRBJ2-1; TRBD2 matches at 7 bases. The CDR3 is 16 amino acids. From germline, CDR1 is SGHAT and CDR2 FQNNGV.

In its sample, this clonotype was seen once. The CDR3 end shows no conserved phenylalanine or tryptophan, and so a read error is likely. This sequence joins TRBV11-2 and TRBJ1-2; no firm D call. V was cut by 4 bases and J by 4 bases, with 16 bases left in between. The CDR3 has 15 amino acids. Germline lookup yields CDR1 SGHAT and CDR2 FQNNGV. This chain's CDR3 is CASSSVGIGRYGYTS. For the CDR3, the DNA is TGTGCCAGCAGCTCGGTAGGGATAGGGCGCTATGGCTACACCTCC.

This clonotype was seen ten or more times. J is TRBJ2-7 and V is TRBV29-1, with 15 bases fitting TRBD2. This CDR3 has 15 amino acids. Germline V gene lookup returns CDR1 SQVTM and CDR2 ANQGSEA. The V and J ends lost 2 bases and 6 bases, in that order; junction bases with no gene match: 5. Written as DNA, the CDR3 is TGCAGCGTTGAACCGGGACTAGCGGGAGGAGGCGAGCAGTACTTC. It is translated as CSVEPGLAGGGEQYF.

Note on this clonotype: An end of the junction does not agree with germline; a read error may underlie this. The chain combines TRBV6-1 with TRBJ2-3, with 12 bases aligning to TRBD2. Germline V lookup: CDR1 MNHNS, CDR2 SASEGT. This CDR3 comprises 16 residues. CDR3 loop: CASSELAGGPLGTQYF. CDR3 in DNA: TGTGCTAGCAGTGAACTAGCGGGAGGCCCTTTGGGTACGCAGTATTTT.

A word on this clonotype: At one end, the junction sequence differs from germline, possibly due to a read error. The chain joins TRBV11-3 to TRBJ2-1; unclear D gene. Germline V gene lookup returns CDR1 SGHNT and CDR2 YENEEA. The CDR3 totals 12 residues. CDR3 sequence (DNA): TGTACCAGCAGTGTGGGGTACAGTGAGCAGTTCTTC. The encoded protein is CTSSVGYSEQFF.

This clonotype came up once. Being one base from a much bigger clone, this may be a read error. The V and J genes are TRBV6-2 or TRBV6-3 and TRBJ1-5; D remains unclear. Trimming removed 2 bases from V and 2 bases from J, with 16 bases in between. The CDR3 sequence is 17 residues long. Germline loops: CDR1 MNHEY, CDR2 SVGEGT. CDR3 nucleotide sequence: TGTGCCAGCAGTTACCCCTCGATGAGCTTGGGCAATCAGCCCCAGCATTTT. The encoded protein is CASSYPSMSLGNQPQHF.

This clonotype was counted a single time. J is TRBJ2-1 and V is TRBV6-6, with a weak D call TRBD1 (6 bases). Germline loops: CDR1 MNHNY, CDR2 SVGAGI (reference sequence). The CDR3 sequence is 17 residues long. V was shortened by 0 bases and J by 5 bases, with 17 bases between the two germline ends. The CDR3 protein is CASSYSVEQGIHNEQFF. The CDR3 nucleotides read TGTGCCAGCAGTTACTCGGTGGAACAGGGCATACACAATGAGCAGTTCTTC.

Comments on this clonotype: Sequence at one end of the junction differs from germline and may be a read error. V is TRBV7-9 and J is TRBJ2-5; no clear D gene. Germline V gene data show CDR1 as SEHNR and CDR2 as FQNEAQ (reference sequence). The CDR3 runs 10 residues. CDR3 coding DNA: TGTGCCAGCAGCCAAGAGACCCATTACTTC. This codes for CASSQETHYF.

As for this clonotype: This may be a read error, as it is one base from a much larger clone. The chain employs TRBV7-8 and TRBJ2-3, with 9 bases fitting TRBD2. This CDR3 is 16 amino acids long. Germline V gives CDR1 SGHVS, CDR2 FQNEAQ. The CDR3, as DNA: TGTGCCAGCACCTACAAGGGTAGCGGGAGCACAGATACGCACTATTTT. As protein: CASTYKGSGSTDTHYF.

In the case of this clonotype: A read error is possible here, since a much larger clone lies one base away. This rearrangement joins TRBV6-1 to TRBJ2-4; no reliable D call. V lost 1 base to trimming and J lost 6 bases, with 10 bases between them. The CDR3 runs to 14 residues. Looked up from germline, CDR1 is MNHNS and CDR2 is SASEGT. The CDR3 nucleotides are TGTGCCAGCAGTGAAGTGGTGAATAGAAACATTCAGTACTTC. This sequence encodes CASSEVVNRNIQYF.

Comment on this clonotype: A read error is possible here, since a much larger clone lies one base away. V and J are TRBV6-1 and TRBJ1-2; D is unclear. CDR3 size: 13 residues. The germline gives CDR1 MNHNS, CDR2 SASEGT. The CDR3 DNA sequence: TGTGACAGCAGTGAAGCAGCCTCCTATGGCTACACCTTC. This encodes CDSSEAASYGYTF.

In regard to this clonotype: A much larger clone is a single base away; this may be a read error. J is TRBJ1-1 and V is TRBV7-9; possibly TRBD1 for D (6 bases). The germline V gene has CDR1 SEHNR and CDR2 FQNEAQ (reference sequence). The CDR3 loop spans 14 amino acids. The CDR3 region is CASSLEGGYTEALF. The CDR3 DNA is TGTGCCAGCAGCCTTGAGGGGGGCTACACTGAAGCTTTATTT.

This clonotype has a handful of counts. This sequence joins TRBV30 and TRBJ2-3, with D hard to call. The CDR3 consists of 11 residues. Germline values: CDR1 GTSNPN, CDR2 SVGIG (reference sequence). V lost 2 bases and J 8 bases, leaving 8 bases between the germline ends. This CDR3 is CAWSSTRTQYF. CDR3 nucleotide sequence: TGTGCCTGGAGTTCGACCCGTACGCAGTATTTT.